This T cell receptor beta chain comes out of a study of OX40 agonist ivuxolimab in advanced cancers. Turning to the study itself: In this cohort, patients received ivuxolimab, an agonistic anti-OX40 (CD134) antibody. Three patients, one with hepatocellular carcinoma and two with cutaneous melanoma, achieved partial responses.

Some clones are missing from TCRdb's copy, which holds only in-frame ones; the method was immunoSEQ multiplex PCR. The table lists roughly 100,000 clones, around nine tenths of them singletons. For this clone: What it recognizes is unknown.

The V end was cut by 0 bases, the J end by 4 bases, with 9 bases between. This CDR3 region has 14 residues. Germline values: CDR1 MGHRA, CDR2 YSYEKL. Study observations and caveats: Low normalized T-cell clonal expansion also characterized some of the nonresponders. CD4+ and CD8+ blood T cells expanded clonally by week 6 at 0.1 to 3.0 mg/kg.

The material sequenced was CD4+ or CD8+ T cells sorted from blood, taken in a trial of the OX40 agonist ivuxolimab. This chain connects TRBV4-1 to TRBJ1-2; D possibly corresponds to TRBD1 (5 bases). The sequence derives from an adult with an advanced solid tumor such as melanoma, head and neck, liver or kidney cancer. The CDR3 here is CASSQDQGFYGYTF. Written as DNA, the CDR3 is TGCGCCAGCAGCCAAGATCAGGGTTTCTATGGCTACACCTTC.